One and the same sample provided the 27 T cell receptor beta chains below, sequenced in a study of CD8+CD57+ T cells in acquired aplastic anemia. The TCR beta profiling, which covered VDJ combination and CDR3 sequence, was carried out using genomic DNA as the template. TCRdb reanalysed the reads using MiXCR and keeps one entry per CDR3 protein. Altogether under 500,000 distinct CDR3 sequences are present, about a third being singletons, with the ten largest covering less than 0.85%. CD8+CD57+ cell expansion, shown by flow cytometry, had occurred in the patients selected for sequencing. Sequences were obtained from sorted CD4+, CD8+, or CD8+CD57+ T cells (not recorded which) from PBMCs. Receptors were obtained from a human donor with aplastic anemia.

The chain joins TRBV11-2 to TRBJ2-3; no clear D gene. Looked up from germline, CDR1 is SGHAT and CDR2 is FQNNGV. This CDR3 spans 16 amino acids. V was trimmed by 1 base and J by 4 bases, leaving 15 bases between them. CDR3 region: CASSLVRQLGPDTQYF. The DNA for the CDR3 is TGTGCCAGCAGCTTAGTTCGGCAGTTAGGTCCAGATACGCAGTATTTT.

This clonotype has at least ten counts. The J gene is TRBJ1-6, the V gene TRBV7-8; D ambiguous. The CDR3 totals 11 residues. The germline V gene encodes CDR1 SGHVS and CDR2 FQNEAQ. The V gene lost 5 bases and the J gene lost 15 bases, with 11 bases spanning the gap. CDR3 amino acids: CASSANGLLHF. For the CDR3, the DNA is TGTGCCAGCAGCGCGAACGGACTCCTCCACTTT.

As to this clonotype: One end of the junction does not line up with germline, which may come from a read error. The rearrangement uses TRBV29-1 and TRBJ1-2, with TRBD1 identical over 8 bases. This CDR3 contains 12 residues. CDR1 is SQVTM and CDR2 is ANQGSEA in the germline V gene. CDR3 protein: CSVDRGPGEALF. The CDR3 DNA follows: TGCAGCGTTGACAGGGGGCCCGGCGAAGCCTTATTC.

The chain combines TRBV6-1 with TRBJ2-3, with D maybe TRBD1 (6 bases). The V gene lost 6 bases and the J gene lost 2 bases, with 21 bases spanning the gap. Per germline, CDR1 MNHNS and CDR2 SASEGT. This CDR3 is built from 17 residues. CDR3: CASSRALPGHLTDTQYF. CDR3 in DNA: TGTGCCAGCAGCAGAGCGCTTCCGGGACACCTCACAGATACGCAGTATTTT.

The V and J genes are TRBV19 and TRBJ2-1; a weak D match, TRBD2 (5 bases). The V end lost 3 bases, the J end lost 0 bases, and 12 bases lay between the germline ends. Looked up from germline, CDR1 is LNHDA and CDR2 is SQIVND (reference sequence). CDR3 length equals 16 residues. CDR3 in amino acids: CASSMSGSSSYNEQFF. CDR3 bases: TGTGCCAGTAGTATGTCGGGGAGCAGCTCCTACAATGAGCAGTTCTTC.

A word on this clonotype: Mismatch with germline at one junction end may stem from a read error. This rearrangement joins TRBV11-3 to TRBJ1-4; D is unresolved. The germline CDR1 and CDR2 sequences are SGHNT and YENEEA. This CDR3 has 13 amino acids. CDR3 DNA sequence: TGTGTCAGCAGCCAAGGGTACGGTGAAAAACTGTTTTTT. It is translated as CVSSQGYGEKLFF. Based on the CDR3 plus reference TRBV11-3 and TRBJ1-4, the full variable domain is EAGVVQSPRYKIIEKKQPVAFWCNPISGHNTLYWYLQNLGQGPELLIRYENEEAVDDSQLPKDRFSAERLKGVDSTLKIQPAELGDSAVYLCVSSQGYGEKLFFGSGTQLSVL.

This clonotype was found a few times. A clone one base away is much larger, so this may be a read error. V is TRBV19 and J is TRBJ2-7; TRBD2 matches 7 bases. The CDR3 consists of 14 residues. The germline V gene has CDR1 LNHDA and CDR2 SQIVND (reference sequence). The CDR3 sequence is CASSIAGGIYGQYF. CDR3 in DNA: TGTGCCAGTAGTATAGCGGGAGGTATATACGGGCAGTACTTC.

CDR3 nucleotides: TGCGCCAGCAGCTTGGGGGGAAACAGGGATCAGCCCCAGCATTTT. Protein sequence: CASSLGGNRDQPQHF. The chain employs TRBV5-1 and TRBJ1-5; TRBD1 might be the D (6 bases). The CDR3 is 15 residues long. Trimming removed 0 bases from V and 5 bases from J, with 12 bases in between. Germline CDR1 SGHRS, CDR2 YFSETQ.

The gene calls are TRBV9 and TRBJ2-7; D is perhaps TRBD1 or TRBD2 (5 bases each). The ends were cut back, 0 bases at V and 4 bases at J, with 8 bases in the middle. Germline V gene lookup returns CDR1 SGDLS and CDR2 YYNGEE. The length of the CDR3 is 13 residues. The CDR3 sequence is CASSVGWGYEQYF. Here the CDR3 DNA reads TGTGCCAGCAGCGTAGGTTGGGGGTACGAGCAGTACTTC.

The CDR3 sequence: CSAIRDSVSYNSPLHF. DNA of the CDR3: TGCAGTGCTATCCGGGACAGCGTCTCCTATAATTCACCCCTCCACTTT. The rearrangement joins TRBV20-1 to TRBJ1-6; TRBD1 aligns across 7 bases. V lost 4 bases to trimming and J lost 0 bases; unmatched junction nucleotides: 6. The CDR3 is made up of 16 amino acids. The germline CDR1 and CDR2 sequences are DFQATT and SNEGSKA (reference sequence).

This clonotype was recorded many times. CDR3 in amino acids: CSAISGSVYEQYF. Here the CDR3 DNA reads TGCAGTGCTATTAGCGGGAGTGTTTACGAGCAGTACTTC. The V call is TRBV20-1, the J call TRBJ2-7, with 9 bases aligning to TRBD2. The CDR3 covers 13 residues. With 4 bases clipped from V and 4 bases from J, the junction kept 5 bases outside the gene matches. Germline lookup yields CDR1 DFQATT and CDR2 SNEGSKA (reference sequence).

The V gene is TRBV19, the J gene TRBJ1-6, with a weak D call TRBD1 (5 bases). The CDR3 spans 14 residues. From germline, CDR1 is LNHDA and CDR2 SQIVND (reference sequence). Trimming took 9 bases from V and 8 from J, leaving 17 bases between them. This CDR3 is CASSAQVADSPLHF. In DNA, the CDR3 is TGTGCCAGCAGCGCACAGGTAGCGGATTCACCCCTCCACTTT.

This rearrangement joins TRBV24-1 to TRBJ2-1, with 9 bases identical to TRBD1. J was trimmed by 7 bases and V by 0 bases; bases with no gene match: 9. Germline CDR1 is KGHDR and CDR2 is SFDVKD. The length of the CDR3 is 17 residues. This CDR3 is CATSDLEPGTGTNEQFF. Here the CDR3 DNA reads TGTGCCACCAGTGATTTGGAGCCCGGGACAGGGACAAATGAGCAGTTCTTC.

The V gene is TRBV3-1, the J gene TRBJ2-5; 9 bases are a match to TRBD2. With V trimmed by 1 base and J by 5 bases, 17 bases remained unmatched. CDR1 and CDR2 (germline): LGHDT, YNNKEL (reference sequence). The CDR3 is made up of 19 amino acids. Written as DNA, the CDR3 is TGTGCCAGCAGCCAAGGTATAAGGGGTGGCGGGAGGGCCTCGGAGACCCAGTACTTC. The encoded protein is CASSQGIRGGGRASETQYF.

On this clonotype itself: It may be a read error: a sequence one base away is much more abundant. The rearrangement uses TRBV24-1 and TRBJ2-5; 9 bases align to TRBD2. The length of the CDR3 is 16 residues. Germline V gene data show CDR1 as KGHDR and CDR2 as SFDVKD. The J segment lost 11 bases and the V segment lost 4 bases, leaving 16 bases of the junction unmatched. In DNA form, the CDR3 reads TGTGCCACCAGTGAACCCGGACTAGCGTCCCACAATGAGCAGTACTTC. It codes for CATSEPGLASHNEQYF.

This chain uses TRBV6-1 with TRBJ2-5, with D possibly TRBD2 on 6 matching bases. V was trimmed by 4 bases and J by 9 bases, leaving 18 bases between them. Per the germline V gene, CDR1 is MNHNS and CDR2 is SASEGT. CDR3 length equals 14 residues. CDR3 amino acids: CASSVRGGGEAQYF. The DNA of the CDR3 is TGTGCCAGCAGTGTCCGAGGCGGTGGGGAGGCCCAGTACTTC.

The sample holds many counts of this clonotype. The rearrangement uses TRBV25-1 and TRBJ1-6, with D perhaps TRBD1 (5 bases). The V end lost 4 bases, the J end lost 6 bases, and 10 bases lay between the germline ends. This CDR3 contains 14 residues. Looked up from germline, CDR1 is MGHDK and CDR2 is SYGVNS. CDR3 coding DNA: TGTGCCAGCAGTGTGGGGGGAGGTAATTCACCCCTCCACTTT. This encodes CASSVGGGNSPLHF.

This chain links TRBV29-1 with TRBJ1-2; no reliable D call. With 6 bases removed from V and 3 bases from J, the gap between germline ends came to 11 bases. Germline CDR1 and CDR2: SQVTM and ANQGSEA. The CDR3 has 12 residues. The CDR3 DNA is TGCAGCGTCGATCAGAGACACTATGGCTACACCTTC. Amino acids: CSVDQRHYGYTF.

The rearrangement uses TRBV20-1 and TRBJ2-3, with 10 bases that match TRBD2. The CDR3 extends over 15 amino acids. CDR1 is DFQATT, CDR2 SNEGSKA, per germline (reference sequence). V trimming: 3 bases; J trimming: 3 bases; junction bases outside the gene matches: 6. The DNA for the CDR3 is TGCAGTGCTAGTGAACTAGCGGGAAGGACAGATACGCAGTATTTT. Its protein is CSASELAGRTDTQYF.

A word on this clonotype: A read error is possible here, since a much larger clone lies one base away. This chain connects TRBV6-1 to TRBJ1-3; 11 bases line up with TRBD1. Per germline, CDR1 MNHNS and CDR2 SASEGT. This CDR3 contains 14 residues. Trimming removed 6 bases from V and 2 bases from J; junction bases left unmatched: 0. CDR3 DNA: TGTGCCAGCAGGGACAGGGGGCCTGGAAACACCATATATTTT. Translation: CASRDRGPGNTIYF.

The chain uses TRBV29-1 and TRBJ1-1; D remains ambiguous. CDR1 is SQVTM and CDR2 is ANQGSEA in the germline V gene. V gave up 8 bases and J gave up 4 bases, with 5 bases separating them. The CDR3 runs 9 residues. The CDR3 sequence is CSFSTEAFF. DNA for the CDR3: TGCAGCTTCTCCACTGAAGCTTTCTTT.

V gene TRBV7-3 combines with J gene TRBJ2-3; 10 bases map to TRBD2. This CDR3 region has 15 residues. With V trimmed by 6 bases and J by 6 bases, 9 bases remained unmatched. CDR1 is SGHTA and CDR2 is FQGTGA in the germline V gene. The CDR3 bases are TGTGCCAGCAGTGATAGCGGGGGGAGGTCGGATACGCAGTATTTT. This gives the protein CASSDSGGRSDTQYF.

The rearrangement links TRBV29-1 to TRBJ1-3; 8 bases align to TRBD1. The CDR3 is 15 residues long. Germline assignment: CDR1 SQVTM and CDR2 ANQGSEA. The V segment lost 5 bases and the J segment 3 bases; nucleotides outside the gene matches: 9. The CDR3 bases are TGCAGCGTTAGAGGGCAGGGGGCTTTTGGAAACACCATATATTTT. Its protein product is CSVRGQGAFGNTIYF.

J is TRBJ2-3 and V is TRBV20-1; 7 bases are a match to TRBD2. Trimming took 5 bases from V and 2 from J; bases not matched to a gene: 10. The CDR3 is made up of 15 amino acids. CDR1 and CDR2 from the germline V gene are DFQATT and SNEGSKA (reference sequence). DNA for the CDR3: TGCAGTGCTGGGGGAGCGGGGACCGCCACAGATACGCAGTATTTT. Translating it yields CSAGGAGTATDTQYF.

The chain recombines TRBV5-1 with TRBJ2-7; tentatively, D is TRBD2 (5 bases). There are 13 residues in the CDR3. Germline V gives CDR1 SGHRS, CDR2 YFSETQ. V lost 4 bases to trimming and J lost 2 bases, with 10 bases between them. The CDR3 nucleotides read TGCGCCAGCAGCCCCCTCGGGGCCTACGAGCAGTACTTC. Translated: CASSPLGAYEQYF.

This clonotype was observed at least ten times. The V call is TRBV5-1, the J call TRBJ1-6, with 9 bases lining up with TRBD1. V dropped 1 base and J dropped 10; count of bases not matched to a gene: 6. CDR3 length: 15 amino acids. Germline CDR1 and CDR2: SGHRS and YFSETQ. As DNA, the CDR3 is TGCGCCAGCAGCTTGCCTGACAGGGGGGGATCACCCCTCCACTTT. Translation: CASSLPDRGGSPLHF.

The chain employs TRBV15 and TRBJ1-6, with 8 nucleotides matching TRBD1. Germline values: CDR1 LNHNV, CDR2 YYDKDF (reference sequence). J lost 5 bases, V lost 5 bases, and 5 bases had no gene match. The CDR3 has 15 amino acids. The chain's CDR3 is CATSRTGIHNSPLHF. The CDR3 DNA reads TGTGCCACCAGCCGGACAGGGATCCATAATTCACCCCTCCACTTT.